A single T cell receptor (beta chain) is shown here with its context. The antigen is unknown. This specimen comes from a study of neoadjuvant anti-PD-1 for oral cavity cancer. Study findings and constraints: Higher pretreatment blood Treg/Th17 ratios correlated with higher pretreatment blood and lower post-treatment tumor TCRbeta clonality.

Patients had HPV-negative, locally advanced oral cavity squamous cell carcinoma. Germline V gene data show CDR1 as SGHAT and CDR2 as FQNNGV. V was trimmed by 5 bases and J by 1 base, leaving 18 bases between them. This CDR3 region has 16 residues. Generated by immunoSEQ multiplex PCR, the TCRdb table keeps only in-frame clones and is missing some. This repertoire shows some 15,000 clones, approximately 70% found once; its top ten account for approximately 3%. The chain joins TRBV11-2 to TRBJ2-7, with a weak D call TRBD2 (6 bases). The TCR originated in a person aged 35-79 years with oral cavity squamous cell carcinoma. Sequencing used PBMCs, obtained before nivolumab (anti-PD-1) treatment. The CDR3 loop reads CASSLRGGERSYEQYF. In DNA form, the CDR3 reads TGTGCCAGCAGCCTTAGAGGCGGGGAAAGGTCCTACGAGCAGTACTTC.